Listed below are T cell receptor delta chains from one sample, sequenced in a study of Vδ1+ human thymocytes. TCRdb re-analyzed the multiplex PCR reads via CATT. The sample lists 50,000 to 75,000 delta-chain clones; about 15% were seen once. The sequenced sample consisted of Vdelta1+ gamma-delta thymocytes from the thymus. The receptors were sampled from a girl in the first two years of life who had congenital heart surgery. Each CDR3 is given with its conserved first and last residue. Expanded clones get a size class; other rows say once, few or many, or leave the size out.

v_call	j_call	clone_size	cdr3_aa
TRDV1	TRDJ1	NA	CALGELLFTDKLIF
TRDV1	TRDJ1	few	CALGELARKVHYVLGGYGADKLIF
TRDV1	TRDJ1	few	CALGKATQQNWGIVAYTDKLIF
TRDV1	TRDJ1	NA	CALGVLLLGDRDTDKLIF
TRDV1	TRDJ1	NA	CALGETVVLGTPTDKLIF
TRDV1	TRDJ1	few	CALGELGGYARWTDKLIF
TRDV3	TRDJ1	NA	CANLRGMGDKLIF
TRDV1	TRDJ1	NA	CALGDPLIPIRTGLYTDKLIF
TRDV1	TRDJ1	NA	CALGELGGKLIF
TRDV1	TRDJ1	NA	CALGGGLPDKQATGGPRHPDKLIF
TRDV1	TRDJ1	few	CALESETLRGIRDTDKLIF
TRDV1	TRDJ1	few	CALGERTSYSGDNPDKLIF
TRDV2	TRDJ1	NA	CACDTCGGIQTDKLIF
TRDV1	TRDJ1	NA	CALGLNWRLGDSFTDKLIF
TRDV1	TRDJ1	few	CALGETGAGGLLTDKLIF
TRDV1	TRDJ1	NA	CALGELLVKGGITTDKLIF
TRDV1	TRDJ1	few	CALGELLGRPTGGYRTDKLIF
TRDV1	TRDJ1	NA	CALFLRRGTNTDKLIF
TRDV1	TRDJ1	NA	CALGERLHWGPSTDKLIF
TRDV1	TRDJ1	NA	CALGELNTRAKYTDKLIF
TRDV1	TRDJ1	few	CALGDPFLRTGDTGRTDKLIF
TRDV1	TRDJ1	few	CALGEPNPSRGVKTDKLIF
TRDV1	TRDJ1	few	CALGELKPALEGCYTDKLIF
TRDV1	TRDJ1	few	CALGEGQIDLPTLADWGNLYTDKLIF
TRDV1	TRDJ1	few	CALGELSGGAHTDKLIF
TRDV1	TRDJ1	NA	CALGDRQPNVGLRYTDKLIF
TRDV1	TRDJ1	few	CALGELFPLLGALPPTDKLIF
TRDV1	TRDJ1	NA	CALGEEGHTDKLIF
TRDV1	TRDJ1	NA	CALAELPSFTGGSDTDKLIF
TRDV2	TRDJ1	many	CACDKVLLGDFKLIF
TRDV1	TRDJ1	once	CALGELRPTSATGGYAIIGDSDKLIF
TRDV1	TRDJ1	few	CALGERDWIPTGTGGYGRSDKLIF
TRAV29/DV5	TRDJ3	NA	CSVLLCSKRTTFLPLLGNRQLLSWDTRQMFF
TRAV29/DV5	TRDJ1	few	CAASDLGDKDKLIF
TRDV2	TRDJ1	many	CACDTSHGYTDKLIF
TRDV1	TRDJ1	few	CALGDPFLPADKLIF
TRDV1	TRDJ4	few	CALGELGRGIRARPLIF
TRDV1	TRDJ1	NA	CALVMLPTNGDREYTDKLIF